A selection of T cell receptor beta chains follows, all from one sample in a study of regulatory T cells in long-lasting Graves disease. TCRdb called the multiplex PCR reads again in MiXCR, with one record for every CDR3 protein. The sample holds more than 400,000 distinct CDR3 sequences; about 16% are singletons and the top ten take approximately 11%. The same sample was also studied in work on T cells in Graves' hyperthyroidism and ophthalmopathy.

The source material was peripheral blood mononuclear cells (PBMCs), sampled at new diagnosis, from a patient treated with antithyroid drugs. Receptors originate from a woman aged 25-40 years with Graves disease. Both conserved end residues are part of each CDR3. Fields, in order: CDR3 protein, CDR3 DNA, clone size, D gene, J gene, V gene. The D gene is left open where the match is weak. Clone size is given for some rows only: seen once, a few or many times, or a class if the clone is expanded.

CASTRTGLVGDTQYF	TGTGCCAGCACTAGAACGGGGCTTGTCGGTGATACGCAGTATTTT	few	NA	TRBJ2-3	TRBV6-1
CASRYRSYNEQFF	TGTGCCAGCAGGTATCGGAGTTACAATGAGCAGTTCTTC	NA	NA	TRBJ2-1	TRBV6-1
CASSPGGLTETNEQFF	TGTGCCAGCAGTCCCGGGGGCCTGACCGAAACCAATGAGCAGTTCTTC	many	NA	TRBJ2-1	TRBV28
CASSGIPDTQYF	TGTGCCAGCAGTGGAATTCCAGATACGCAGTATTTT	NA	NA	TRBJ2-3	TRBV27
CASSPKGTDSLFEQFF	TGTGCCAGCAGTCCTAAAGGCACCGACAGTCTATTCGAGCAGTTCTTC	many	NA	TRBJ2-1	TRBV27
CASSEATNIRVHSYEQYF	TGTGCCAGCAGTGAAGCGACGAATATCAGGGTGCACTCCTACGAGCAGTACTTC	NA	NA	TRBJ2-7	TRBV2
CASRRSSGYYNEQFF	TGTGCCAGCAGACGTTCTAGCGGGTACTACAATGAGCAGTTCTTC	many	TRBD2	TRBJ2-1	TRBV28
CASSTPTRGKNIQYF	TGTGCCAGCAGTACCCCGACTAGGGGCAAAAACATTCAGTACTTC	many	NA	TRBJ2-4	TRBV6-2/TRBV6-3
CASSSQGNGETQYF	TGCGCCAGCAGCTCTCAGGGGAACGGAGAGACCCAGTACTTC	many	NA	TRBJ2-5	TRBV5-1
CASSFTGTEGTEAFF	TGCGCCAGCAGCTTCACCGGGACAGAGGGCACTGAAGCTTTCTTT	many	TRBD1	TRBJ1-1	TRBV5-5